These 11 T cell receptor beta chains were all obtained from the same sample, sequenced in a study of T cells in Graves' hyperthyroidism and ophthalmopathy. Regions amplified from RNA transcripts were the TCR beta CDR3 regions. Using the HTBI primer set, a first-round RT-PCR was run on the TCR CDR3. TCRdb fed the multiplex PCR reads into MiXCR, producing one record per CDR3 protein. The sample contains some 300,000 distinct CDR3 sequences, roughly a fifth of which appear only once. The sequenced sample consisted of blood. The receptors were gathered from a middle-aged man with Graves' ophthalmopathy.

This clonotype appeared once. The V and J genes are TRBV2 and TRBJ2-7; D call uncertain. V was clipped by 7 bases and J by 2 bases, with 3 bases between them. This CDR3 has 10 amino acids. Germline CDR1 is SNHLY and CDR2 is FYNNEI. The chain's CDR3 is CASKTYEQYF. CDR3 in DNA: TGTGCCAGCAAAACCTACGAGCAGTACTTC.

This clonotype was counted at least ten times. The rearrangement uses TRBV3-1 and TRBJ2-7; 11 nucleotides agree with TRBD2. This CDR3 has 15 residues. The trim removed 1 base at V and 4 bases at J, leaving 3 bases unmatched. The V gene's germline CDR1 is LGHDT and CDR2 YNNKEL (reference sequence). CDR3 protein: CASSQGLAGRYEQYF. CDR3 DNA: TGTGCCAGCAGCCAAGGACTAGCGGGAAGGTACGAGCAGTACTTC.

In this sample, this clonotype turned up a few times. V is TRBV9 and J is TRBJ2-1; TRBD2 matches 9 bases. V trimming: 3 bases; J trimming: 0 bases; junction bases outside the gene matches: 1. CDR3 length equals 15 residues. Looked up from germline, CDR1 is SGDLS and CDR2 is YYNGEE. CDR3 DNA sequence: TGTGCCAGCAGCGGAGCGGGAGGCTCCTACAATGAGCAGTTCTTC. This encodes CASSGAGGSYNEQFF.

Many counts were recorded for this clonotype. The chain links TRBV28 to TRBJ2-1; tentatively, D is TRBD1 (5 bases). V lost 5 bases and J lost 9, with 20 bases in between. Germline CDR1 is MDHEN and CDR2 is SYDVKM. The CDR3 sequence is 15 residues long. The CDR3 region is CASSAHSTVNGEQFF. In DNA form, the CDR3 reads TGTGCCAGCAGTGCACACTCGACAGTCAACGGTGAGCAGTTCTTC.

The chain uses TRBV6-2 or TRBV6-3 and TRBJ2-1, with unresolved D. V lost 1 base, J lost 6 bases, and 7 bases lay in between. The CDR3 loop spans 13 amino acids. Germline lookup yields CDR1 MNHEY and CDR2 SVGEGT. This chain's CDR3 is CASSYYVGNEQFF. DNA for the CDR3: TGTGCCAGCAGTTACTATGTCGGCAATGAGCAGTTCTTC.

This clonotype was recorded many times. CDR3 residues: CASSQEGYGTDTQYF. In nucleotides, the CDR3 is TGTGCCAGCAGCCAAGAGGGGTATGGCACAGATACGCAGTATTTT. The chain recombines TRBV3-1 with TRBJ2-3; D unclear. This CDR3 is 15 amino acids long. With 0 bases removed from V and 1 base from J, the gap between germline ends came to 8 bases. Germline lookup yields CDR1 LGHDT and CDR2 YNNKEL (reference sequence).

This chain uses TRBV5-5 with TRBJ2-7; D remains ambiguous. The CDR3 is 12 amino acids. Germline CDR1 SGHKS, CDR2 YYEKEE (reference sequence). The V gene lost 3 bases and the J gene lost 6 bases, with 10 bases spanning the gap. CDR3 protein: CASSYDWTEQYF. The CDR3 coding sequence is TGTGCCAGCAGCTATGACTGGACCGAGCAGTACTTC.

In its sample, this clonotype was seen a few times. The junction differs from germline at one of its ends, possibly a read error. The chain has TRBV6-1 and TRBJ1-1; TRBD1 aligns across 7 bases. The germline V gene encodes CDR1 MNHNS and CDR2 SASEGT. CDR3 length: 14 residues. The CDR3 sequence: CASRSGGANTEAFF. DNA of the CDR3: TGTGCCAGCAGATCAGGGGGTGCGAACACTGAGGCTTTCTTT.

The chain has TRBV20-1 and TRBJ1-2, with 8 bases that match TRBD1. CDR1 is DFQATT and CDR2 is SNEGSKA in the germline V gene (reference sequence). This CDR3 region has 11 residues. V lost 8 bases to trimming and J lost 3 bases; unmatched junction nucleotides: 2. DNA for the CDR3: TGCAGTTCGACAGGGGACTATGGCTACACCTTC. Translation: CSSTGDYGYTF.

The table lists this clonotype with many counts. The chain uses TRBV28 and TRBJ2-1; the D gene is possibly TRBD2 (5 bases). The germline gives CDR1 MDHEN, CDR2 SYDVKM. The CDR3 spans 17 residues. The V gene lost 3 bases and the J gene lost 1 base, with 16 bases spanning the gap. CDR3 sequence: CASSFRLGAVSYNEQFF. CDR3 bases: TGTGCCAGCAGTTTCCGATTGGGAGCGGTTTCCTACAATGAGCAGTTCTTC.

This rearrangement joins TRBV9 to TRBJ2-2; 8 nucleotides align to TRBD1. V was pared by 4 bases and J by 4 bases, with 6 bases of the junction left unmatched. Germline values: CDR1 SGDLS, CDR2 YYNGEE. CDR3 length: 15 residues. The CDR3 bases are TGTGCCAGCAGCTACGACAGGGGAGTCACCGGGGAGCTGTTTTTT. Translating gives CASSYDRGVTGELFF. Full variable domain (rest looked up from reference TRBV9 and TRBJ2-2): DSGVTQTPKHLITATGQRVTLRCSPRSGDLSVYWYQQSLDQGLQFLIQYYNGEERAKGNILERFSAQQFPDLHSELNLSSLELGDSALYFCASSYDRGVTGELFFGEGSRLTVL.